This is a list of T cell receptor beta chains from one sample in a study of cytomegalovirus exposure and HLA in healthy donors. Only in-frame clones appear in the TCRdb table, and some are missing; sequencing was by immunoSEQ multiplex PCR. The sample shows some 180,000 clones, around 77% of them seen only once. Sequencing was carried out using PBMCs. The receptors were sampled from a woman in her thirties in good health and CMV-seronegative. CDR3s include the opening cysteine and the closing phenylalanine or tryptophan. Each record gives: CDR3 DNA, CDR3 protein, D gene, J gene, V gene, clone size, CDR3 length. D genes are given only for firm matches. Some rows have no size entry. The others give once, few or many, or a class for an expanded clone.

cdr3_nt: TGTGCCAGCAGTTCCGGGGGGGACAGTGAAGAGACCCAGTACTTC; cdr3_aa: CASSSGGDSEETQYF; d_call: .; j_call: TRBJ2-5; v_call: TRBV6-5; clone_size: .; cdr3_length: 15
cdr3_nt: TGCAGTGCTAGAGACGATCAGCCCCAGCATTTT; cdr3_aa: CSARDDQPQHF; d_call: .; j_call: TRBJ1-5; v_call: TRBV20-1; clone_size: .; cdr3_length: 11
cdr3_nt: TGTGCCAGCAGCTCCTCCGTCATACCCGGACAGGGAGGAACAGATACGCAGTATTTT; cdr3_aa: CASSSSVIPGQGGTDTQYF; d_call: TRBD1; j_call: TRBJ2-3; v_call: TRBV5-4; clone_size: few; cdr3_length: 19
cdr3_nt: TGTGCCAGCAGTTGGACAGGAGCGAATCAGCCCCAGCATTTT; cdr3_aa: CASSWTGANQPQHF; d_call: TRBD1; j_call: TRBJ1-5; v_call: TRBV27; clone_size: .; cdr3_length: 14
cdr3_nt: TGTGCCAGCAGCCAATATCCCGGGACAGCTAATTCACCCCTCCACTTT; cdr3_aa: CASSQYPGTANSPLHF; d_call: TRBD1; j_call: TRBJ1-6; v_call: TRBV16; clone_size: once; cdr3_length: 16
cdr3_nt: TGTGCCAGCAGCTTAGCAGGGAGGGGCTACACCTTC; cdr3_aa: CASSLAGRGYTF; d_call: .; j_call: TRBJ1-2; v_call: TRBV7-8; clone_size: few; cdr3_length: 12
cdr3_nt: TGTGCCAGCAGCGTGACAGGGTGGAACTATGGCTACACCTTC; cdr3_aa: CASSVTGWNYGYTF; d_call: TRBD1; j_call: TRBJ1-2; v_call: TRBV5-4; clone_size: .; cdr3_length: 14
cdr3_nt: TGCGCCAGCACGACAGGGTACGAGCAGTACTTC; cdr3_aa: CASTTGYEQYF; d_call: TRBD1; j_call: TRBJ2-7; v_call: TRBV10-2; clone_size: .; cdr3_length: 11
cdr3_nt: TGTGCCAGCAGACTCTCCGGTGGGACCCAGTACTTC; cdr3_aa: CASRLSGGTQYF; d_call: .; j_call: TRBJ2-5; v_call: TRBV6-5; clone_size: few; cdr3_length: 12
cdr3_nt: TGTGCCAGCAGTTTGGTGGGGACTGTTCAGCCCCAGCATTTT; cdr3_aa: CASSLVGTVQPQHF; d_call: .; j_call: TRBJ1-5; v_call: TRBV27; clone_size: few; cdr3_length: 14
cdr3_nt: TGTGCCAGCAGTTTACATGGAAACACCATATATTTT; cdr3_aa: CASSLHGNTIYF; d_call: .; j_call: TRBJ1-3; v_call: TRBV28; clone_size: .; cdr3_length: 12
cdr3_nt: TGTGCCAGCAGCTTGGGAGGGAGCAATCAGCCCCAGCATTTT; cdr3_aa: CASSLGGSNQPQHF; d_call: .; j_call: TRBJ1-5; v_call: TRBV5-4; clone_size: .; cdr3_length: 14
cdr3_nt: TGTGCCAGCAGTCCTGAGGGGGGGGGCCACGAGCAGTACTTC; cdr3_aa: CASSPEGGGHEQYF; d_call: .; j_call: TRBJ2-7; v_call: TRBV28; clone_size: .; cdr3_length: 14
cdr3_nt: TGTGCCAGCAGCCCCCTCAGTCAAAACATTCAGTACTTC; cdr3_aa: CASSPLSQNIQYF; d_call: .; j_call: TRBJ2-4; v_call: TRBV7-6; clone_size: .; cdr3_length: 13
cdr3_nt: TGTGCCAGCAGCGTTAGCGGGGCAATTACAGATACGCAGTATTTT; cdr3_aa: CASSVSGAITDTQYF; d_call: TRBD2; j_call: TRBJ2-3; v_call: TRBV9; clone_size: .; cdr3_length: 15
cdr3_nt: TGTGCCAGCAGTACGATTAGACTGAATTCACCCCTCCACTTT; cdr3_aa: CASSTIRLNSPLHF; d_call: .; j_call: TRBJ1-6; v_call: TRBV6-1; clone_size: .; cdr3_length: 14
cdr3_nt: TGTGCCTGGAGTGTACGGGGACGGAGGGGACCTGAAGCTTTCTTT; cdr3_aa: CAWSVRGRRGPEAFF; d_call: .; j_call: TRBJ1-1; v_call: TRBV30; clone_size: .; cdr3_length: 15
cdr3_nt: TGTGCCAGTAGTATCGCAGGGGGCACGAATGAAAAACTGTTTTTT; cdr3_aa: CASSIAGGTNEKLFF; d_call: TRBD1; j_call: TRBJ1-4; v_call: TRBV19; clone_size: .; cdr3_length: 15
cdr3_nt: TGTGCCAGCAGTTACTCCCGGCAGCGTACCCAGTACTTC; cdr3_aa: CASSYSRQRTQYF; d_call: .; j_call: TRBJ2-5; v_call: TRBV6-6; clone_size: .; cdr3_length: 13